This T cell receptor beta chain was observed in a study of T cell responses to AZD1222 COVID-19 vaccine. Study-wide findings and caveats: Among the donors, most were white British and more were female, and clonal diversity was possibly underestimated. Per reports, nearly half of all spike-specific TCRs target regions that are unmutated in variants.

Second doses that came at about 4 or about 12 weeks were put together. Losses at the gene ends were 1 base for V and 5 bases for J; bases not matched to a gene: 11. Germline lookup yields CDR1 MDHEN and CDR2 SYDVKM. CDR3 size: 17 residues. With regard to this clone: What it binds is unknown.

Assay: immunoSEQ multiplex PCR; the TCRdb copy retains only in-frame clones and omits some. The top ten clones hold approximately 8% of a sample with 90,000 to 150,000 clones, around 92% of them seen once. The J gene is TRBJ2-5, the V gene TRBV28, with 9 bases matching TRBD1. This TCR was sampled from an adult who received the AZD1222 COVID-19 vaccine. Specimen: peripheral blood, collected 28 days after the second AZD1222 dose. CDR3 protein: CASSLSRLDRGQETQYF. CDR3 nucleotide sequence: TGTGCCAGCAGTTTATCTCGCCTGGACAGGGGTCAGGAGACCCAGTACTTC.